Following are 10 T cell receptor beta chains from one sample sequenced in a study of blood T cell repertoires in COVID-19. The data were produced by immunoSEQ multiplex PCR, yet TCRdb's version contains in-frame clones alone and is incomplete. The repertoire holds a few hundred thousand clones, with more than 80% as singletons. The sample was peripheral blood. The receptors were sampled from a man between 40 and 49 years old with acute or convalescent COVID-19.

This chain joins TRBV18 and TRBJ1-1; no reliable D call. The germline V and J ends were trimmed by 5 bases and 0 bases, with 13 bases remaining between them. Germline CDR1 KGHSH, CDR2 LQKENI. CDR3 length: 15 residues. CDR3 loop: CASSVNSGLNTEAFF. The CDR3 bases are TGTGCCAGCTCAGTAAATTCAGGCTTGAACACTGAAGCTTTCTTT.

The chain combines TRBV4-3 with TRBJ1-2; D gene unclear. The CDR3 loop spans 15 amino acids. Trimming took 0 bases from V and 2 from J, leaving 10 bases between them. Germline CDR1 reads LGHNA; CDR2 reads YSLEER. The CDR3 is CASSQDLTGNYGYTF. DNA for the CDR3: TGCGCCAGCAGCCAAGATTTGACGGGGAACTATGGCTACACCTTC.

V usage is TRBV4-1 and J usage is TRBJ2-1; 10 bases line up with TRBD2. There are 17 residues in the CDR3. V was pared by 1 base and J by 8 bases, with 11 bases of the junction left unmatched. CDR1 MGHRA and CDR2 YSYEKL come from the germline V gene. CDR3 DNA sequence: TGCGCCAGCAGCCAAGGGCTCTTAGCGGGAGGATTCGATGAGCAGTTCTTC. Protein sequence: CASSQGLLAGGFDEQFF.

The rearrangement uses TRBV11-3 and TRBJ2-2; 8 nucleotides agree with TRBD2. This CDR3 contains 16 residues. The V gene end was trimmed by 1 base and the J gene end by 5 bases; junction bases not matched to a gene: 6. From germline, CDR1 is SGHNT and CDR2 YENEEA. This CDR3 is CASSLGLAGVTGELFF. CDR3 sequence (DNA): TGTGCCAGCAGCTTAGGTCTAGCGGGTGTGACCGGGGAGCTGTTTTTT.

The chain links TRBV2 to TRBJ1-1; 7 bases are shared with TRBD1. Germline CDR1 reads SNHLY; CDR2 reads FYNNEI. V trimming: 3 bases; J trimming: 3 bases; junction bases outside the gene matches: 7. The CDR3 totals 15 residues. As DNA, the CDR3 is TGTGCCAGCAGTGATGGGACAGCAGGAGACACTGAAGCTTTCTTT. Translation: CASSDGTAGDTEAFF.

On this clone: Other nucleotide sequences from this sample produce the same CDR3. The chain couples TRBV12-3 or TRBV12-4 to TRBJ1-1; D unclear. The CDR3 runs 13 residues. V lost 6 bases and J lost 3, with 11 bases in between. The CDR3 DNA reads TGTGCCAGCAGCCCGCGGGTGGACACTGAAGCTTTCTTT. This codes for CASSPRVDTEAFF.

The rearrangement links TRBV19 to TRBJ2-3, with 8 bases identical to TRBD1. Germline assignment: CDR1 LNHDA and CDR2 SQIVND (reference sequence). After removal of 3 bases from V and 6 bases from J, the junction contained 5 bases not matched to a gene. This CDR3 contains 14 residues. As DNA, the CDR3 is TGTGCCAGTAGTATCCCCTACAGGGGGGATACGCAGTATTTT. As protein: CASSIPYRGDTQYF.

This chain links TRBV27 with TRBJ2-5; D not certain. V gave up 3 bases and J gave up 3 bases, with 8 bases separating them. This CDR3 is 13 amino acids long. CDR1 and CDR2 (germline): MNHEY, SMNVEV (reference sequence). The CDR3 here is CASSLSRKETQYF. The CDR3, as DNA: TGTGCCAGCAGTTTGTCCAGAAAAGAGACCCAGTACTTC.

This sequence joins TRBV6-5 and TRBJ2-7, with D maybe TRBD2 (6 bases). CDR1 MNHEY and CDR2 SVGAGI come from the germline V gene. The V end lost 6 bases, the J end lost 0 bases, and 15 bases lay between the germline ends. The CDR3 spans 15 residues. CDR3 DNA sequence: TGTGCCAGCAGGGGGGGACCCGGGAACTCCTACGAGCAGTACTTC. Residues: CASRGGPGNSYEQYF.

In its sample, this clone was seen once. This chain joins TRBV29-1 and TRBJ2-1; tentative D call: TRBD1 (5 bases). The germline V gene has CDR1 SQVTM and CDR2 ANQGSEA. CDR3 length equals 14 residues. Trimming cost V 6 bases and J 0 bases, with 12 bases left between them. CDR3 loop: CSVNRLGSYNEQFF. In DNA form, the CDR3 reads TGCAGCGTGAACAGGTTAGGCTCCTACAATGAGCAGTTCTTC.